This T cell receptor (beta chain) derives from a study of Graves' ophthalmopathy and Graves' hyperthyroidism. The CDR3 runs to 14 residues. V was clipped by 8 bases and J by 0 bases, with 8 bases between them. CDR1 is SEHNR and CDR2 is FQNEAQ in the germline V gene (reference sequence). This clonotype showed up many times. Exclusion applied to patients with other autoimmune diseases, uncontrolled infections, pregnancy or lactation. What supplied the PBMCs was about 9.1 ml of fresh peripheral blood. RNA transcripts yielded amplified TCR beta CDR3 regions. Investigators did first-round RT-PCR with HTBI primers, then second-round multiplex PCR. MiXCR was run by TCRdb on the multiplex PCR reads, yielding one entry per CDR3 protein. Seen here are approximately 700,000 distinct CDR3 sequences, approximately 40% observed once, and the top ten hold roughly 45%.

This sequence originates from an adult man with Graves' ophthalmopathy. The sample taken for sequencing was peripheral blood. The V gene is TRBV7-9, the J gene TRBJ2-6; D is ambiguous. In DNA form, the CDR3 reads TGTGCCAGCTCTAGGGTCTCTGGGGCCAACGTCCTGACTTTC. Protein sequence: CASSRVSGANVLTF. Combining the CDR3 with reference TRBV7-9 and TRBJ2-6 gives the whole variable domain DTGVSQNPRHKITKRGQNVTFRCDPISEHNRLYWYRQTLGQGPEFLTYFQNEAQLEKSRLLSDRFSAERPKGSFSTLEIQRTEQGDSAMYLCASSRVSGANVLTFGAGSRLTVL.